Below, 8 T cell receptor beta chains from the same sample are listed, as sequenced in a study of vaccination effects on CD4 cells after COVID-19. Cells that had been cultured for less than eleven days were the source of isolated CD4+ T cells. TCRdb's copy holds only in-frame clones and misses some; the assay was immunoSEQ multiplex PCR. The sample records 35,000 to 40,000 clones, 82% being singletons. These receptors have no identified antigens. The specimen was CD4+ T cells from PBMCs cultured without peptide, collected before COVID-19 vaccination. The receptors stem from a human donor who received a COVID-19 vaccine.

The chain couples TRBV2 to TRBJ1-1; TRBD1 matches 10 bases. Germline lookup yields CDR1 SNHLY and CDR2 FYNNEI. The CDR3 totals 14 residues. The trim removed 6 bases at V and 11 bases at J, leaving 12 bases unmatched. In nucleotides, the CDR3 is TGTGCCAGCAGACGACAGGGGGCGCGACCGTGGGCTTTCTTT. Translation: CASRRQGARPWAFF. Drawing the rest from reference TRBV2 and TRBJ1-1, the complete variable domain is EPEVTQTPSHQVTQMGQEVILRCVPISNHLYFYWYRQILGQKVEFLVSFYNNEISEKSEIFDDQFSVERPDGSNFTLKIRSTKLEDSAMYFCASRRQGARPWAFFGQGTRLTVV.

This sequence joins TRBV19 and TRBJ2-5; D tentatively fits TRBD1 or TRBD2 (5 bases each). The CDR3 length is 14 residues. Trimming cost V 11 bases and J 1 base, with 17 bases left between them. CDR1 is LNHDA, CDR2 SQIVND, per germline (reference sequence). The CDR3 DNA sequence: TGTGCCTCCAACACTGGGACGGTCCAAGAGACCCAGTACTTC. Encoded protein: CASNTGTVQETQYF.

CDR3 region: CASSPKGQAGEQYV. The CDR3 DNA sequence: TGTGCCAGCTCACCTAAAGGACAGGCGGGTGAGCAGTACGTC. The chain is built from TRBV18 and TRBJ2-7; 7 bases fit TRBD1. The J segment lost 7 bases and the V segment lost 3 bases, leaving 9 bases of the junction unmatched. This CDR3 region has 14 residues. In germline, CDR1 is KGHSH, CDR2 LQKENI.

The CDR3 protein is CASSHGTGARNYGYTF. The DNA for the CDR3 is TGTGCCAGCAGCCACGGGACAGGGGCCCGTAACTATGGCTACACCTTC. The chain has TRBV7-8 and TRBJ1-2; 10 bases align to TRBD1. This CDR3 has 16 amino acids. Trimming removed 5 bases from V and 1 base from J; junction bases left unmatched: 7. Looked up from germline, CDR1 is SGHVS and CDR2 is FQNEAQ.

The chain has TRBV29-1 and TRBJ2-5; possible D gene TRBD1, 7 bases. Trimming pared 2 bases from V and 6 bases from J, leaving 13 bases between. Germline loops: CDR1 SQVTM, CDR2 ANQGSEA. The CDR3 spans 13 residues. The CDR3 DNA reads TGCAGCGTTGAACGGCAGGGGGGACAGACCCAGTACTTC. Translation gives CSVERQGGQTQYF.

This chain joins TRBV2 and TRBJ1-2; D ambiguous. The CDR3 spans 11 residues. Trimming took 3 bases from V and 4 from J, leaving 3 bases between them. CDR1 is SNHLY, CDR2 FYNNEI, per germline. The CDR3 DNA reads TGTGCCAGCAGTGAGGCCTATGGCTACACCTTC. Translating gives CASSEAYGYTF.

This CDR3 is CASRQGGQETQYF. CDR3 coding DNA: TGTGCCAGCAGACAGGGGGGACAAGAGACCCAGTACTTC. J is TRBJ2-5 and V is TRBV11-2; TRBD1 matches at 8 bases. The germline V gene has CDR1 SGHAT and CDR2 FQNNGV. The CDR3 spans 13 residues. Unmatched junction bases numbered 2, after V lost 6 bases and J lost 2 bases.

J is TRBJ2-1 and V is TRBV2; D is ambiguous. The germline V gene has CDR1 SNHLY and CDR2 FYNNEI. The CDR3 is 14 amino acids. Trimming removed 4 bases from V and 4 bases from J, with 11 bases in between. The CDR3 sequence is CASSGTHLYNEQFF. The CDR3 bases are TGTGCCAGCAGTGGGACCCATCTGTACAATGAGCAGTTCTTC.